The clone carrying this T cell receptor beta chain was seen once. Its antigen remains unidentified. V lost 6 bases, J lost 0 bases, and 30 bases lay in between. CDR3 length: 21 residues. CDR1 and CDR2 from the germline V gene are SNHLY and FYNNEI. This specimen comes from a study of T cell repertoires in cytomegalovirus infection. Study-level background: TCR beta signatures that were public indicated CMV infection and matching HLA type.

Findings and caveats of the study: Dominant in the ex vivo response were TCR beta clonotypes restricted by HLA-C and specific for CMV.

TCRdb processed the reads anew with MiXCR; each CDR3 protein has one entry. The sample includes 8,000 or so distinct CDR3 sequences, approximately 58% of them seen just once. Sequenced input: PBMCs, sequenced either directly or after in vitro stimulation (not recorded which). The chain couples TRBV2 to TRBJ2-1; tentative D call: TRBD2 (7 bases). This clonotype originated in a human donor in good health (CMV status not recorded). Some clones in this sample may be carry-over from other donors' samples. The CDR3 bases are TGTGCCAGCAGGATCAAAAGCCCCCGGGGGGCTCATCCGAGCTCCTACAATGAGCAGTTCTTC. This encodes CASRIKSPRGAHPSSYNEQFF.